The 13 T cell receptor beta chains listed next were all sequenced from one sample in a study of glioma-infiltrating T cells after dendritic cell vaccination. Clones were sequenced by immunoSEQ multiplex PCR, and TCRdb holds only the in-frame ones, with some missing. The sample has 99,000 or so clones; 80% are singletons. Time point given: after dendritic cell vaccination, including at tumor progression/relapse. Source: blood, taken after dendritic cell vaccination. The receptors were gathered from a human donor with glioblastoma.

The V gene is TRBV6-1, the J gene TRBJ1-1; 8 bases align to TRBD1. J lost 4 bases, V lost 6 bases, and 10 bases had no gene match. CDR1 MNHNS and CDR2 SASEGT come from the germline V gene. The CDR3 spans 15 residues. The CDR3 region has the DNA TGTGCCAGCAGGAGGGGACAGGACGCGGCCACTGAAGCTTTCTTT. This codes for CASRRGQDAATEAFF.

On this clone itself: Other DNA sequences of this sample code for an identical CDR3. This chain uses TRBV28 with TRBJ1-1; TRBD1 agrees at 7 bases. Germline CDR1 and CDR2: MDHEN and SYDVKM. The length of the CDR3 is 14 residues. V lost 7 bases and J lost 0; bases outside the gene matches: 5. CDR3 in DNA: TGTGCCAGCACTGGGACAGTGATGAACACTGAAGCTTTCTTT. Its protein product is CASTGTVMNTEAFF.

CDR3 sequence (DNA): TGTGCCAGCAGCACAGGGGATCGTAGTCAGCCCCAGCATTTT. This codes for CASSTGDRSQPQHF. This chain joins TRBV6-5 and TRBJ1-5; the match to TRBD1 covers 7 bases. Germline CDR1 reads MNHEY; CDR2 reads SVGAGI. The CDR3 is 14 residues long. Trimming took 6 bases from V and 6 from J; bases not matched to a gene: 8.

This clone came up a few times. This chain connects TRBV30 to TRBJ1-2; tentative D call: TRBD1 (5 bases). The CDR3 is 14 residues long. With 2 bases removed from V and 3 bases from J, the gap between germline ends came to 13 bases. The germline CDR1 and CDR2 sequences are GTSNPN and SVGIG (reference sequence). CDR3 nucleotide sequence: TGTGCCTGGAGTCAGGGCAGGCCGTACTATGGCTACACCTTC. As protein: CAWSQGRPYYGYTF.

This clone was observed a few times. CDR3: CASSTLSQGSGNTIYF. The CDR3 DNA is TGTGCCAGCAGCACCCTATCACAGGGCTCTGGAAACACCATATATTTT. The chain has TRBV28 and TRBJ1-3, with D perhaps TRBD1 (6 bases). The germline V gene has CDR1 MDHEN and CDR2 SYDVKM. The CDR3 is made up of 16 amino acids. Trimming left V 6 bases short and J 0 bases short, with 15 bases between.

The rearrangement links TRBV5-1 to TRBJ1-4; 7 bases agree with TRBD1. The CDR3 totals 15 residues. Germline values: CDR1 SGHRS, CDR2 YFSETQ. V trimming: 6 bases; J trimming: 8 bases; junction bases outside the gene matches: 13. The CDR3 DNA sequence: TGCGCCAGCACCTTACACGGGACAGAAATAGAAAAACTGTTTTTT. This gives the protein CASTLHGTEIEKLFF.

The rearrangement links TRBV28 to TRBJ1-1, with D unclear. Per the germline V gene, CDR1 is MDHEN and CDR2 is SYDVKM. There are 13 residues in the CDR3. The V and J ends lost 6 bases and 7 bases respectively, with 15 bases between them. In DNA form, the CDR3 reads TGTGCCAGCAGATCCCTTAATCCAGTTGAAGCTTTCTTT. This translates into CASRSLNPVEAFF.

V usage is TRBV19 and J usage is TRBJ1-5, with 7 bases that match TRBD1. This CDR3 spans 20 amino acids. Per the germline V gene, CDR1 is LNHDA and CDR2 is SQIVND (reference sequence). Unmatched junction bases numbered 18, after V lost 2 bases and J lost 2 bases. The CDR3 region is CASSILGPGQLAGGNQPQHF. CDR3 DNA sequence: TGTGCCAGTAGTATATTGGGACCGGGACAGCTCGCCGGTGGCAATCAGCCCCAGCATTTT.

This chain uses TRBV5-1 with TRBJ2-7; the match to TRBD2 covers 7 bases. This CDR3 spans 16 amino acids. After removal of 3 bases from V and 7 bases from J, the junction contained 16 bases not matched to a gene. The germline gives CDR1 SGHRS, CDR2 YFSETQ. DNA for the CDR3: TGCGCCAGCAGCTCCGGCGGACTAGTGGAGTATAGTGAGCAGTACTTC. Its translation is CASSSGGLVEYSEQYF. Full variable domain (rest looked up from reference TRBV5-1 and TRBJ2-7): KAGVTQTPRYLIKTRGQQVTLSCSPISGHRSVSWYQQTPGQGLQFLFEYFSETQRNKGNFPGRFSGRQFSNSRSEMNVSTLELGDSALYLCASSSGGLVEYSEQYFGPGTRLTVT.

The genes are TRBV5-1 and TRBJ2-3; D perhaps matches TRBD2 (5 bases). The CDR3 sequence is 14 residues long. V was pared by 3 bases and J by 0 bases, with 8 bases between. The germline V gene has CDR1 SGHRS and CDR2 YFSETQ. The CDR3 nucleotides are TGCGCCAGCAGCTGGGGAGACAGCACAGATACGCAGTATTTT. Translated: CASSWGDSTDTQYF. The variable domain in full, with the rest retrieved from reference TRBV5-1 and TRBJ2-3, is KAGVTQTPRYLIKTRGQQVTLSCSPISGHRSVSWYQQTPGQGLQFLFEYFSETQRNKGNFPGRFSGRQFSNSRSEMNVSTLELGDSALYLCASSWGDSTDTQYFGPGTRLTVL.

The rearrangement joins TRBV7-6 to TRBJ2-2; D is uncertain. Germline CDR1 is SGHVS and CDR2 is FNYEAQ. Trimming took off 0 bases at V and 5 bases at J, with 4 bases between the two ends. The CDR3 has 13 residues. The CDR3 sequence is CASSLARTGELFF. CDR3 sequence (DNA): TGTGCCAGCAGCTTAGCGCGAACCGGGGAGCTGTTTTTT.

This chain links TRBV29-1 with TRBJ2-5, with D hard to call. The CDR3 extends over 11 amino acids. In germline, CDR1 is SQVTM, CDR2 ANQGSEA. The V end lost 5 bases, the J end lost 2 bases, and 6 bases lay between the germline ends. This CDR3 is CSVKLQETQYF. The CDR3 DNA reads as TGCAGCGTTAAACTACAAGAGACCCAGTACTTC.

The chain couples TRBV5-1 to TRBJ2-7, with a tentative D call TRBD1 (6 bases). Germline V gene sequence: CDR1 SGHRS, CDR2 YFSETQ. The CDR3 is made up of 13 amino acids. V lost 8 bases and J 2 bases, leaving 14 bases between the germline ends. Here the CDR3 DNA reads TGCGCCAGTCCGGGACATCCCCCCTACGAGCAGTACTTC. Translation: CASPGHPPYEQYF.